Presented here are 17 T cell receptor beta chains from one specimen sequenced in a study of response to subunit inactivated influenza vaccine. A single record per CDR3 protein comes from TCRdb applying MiXCR to the RT-PCR reads. The sample lists about 700,000 distinct CDR3 sequences, roughly 13% occurring once. The sample in question was PBMCs from blood, obtained 14 to 15 days before vaccination. All receptors come from a man aged 45 to 65 who received an inactivated influenza vaccine.

The V and J genes are TRBV5-1 and TRBJ1-3, with D possibly matching TRBD1 (5 bases). CDR3 size: 16 residues. The germline V gene has CDR1 SGHRS and CDR2 YFSETQ. Trimming took off 0 bases at V and 4 bases at J, with 14 bases between the two ends. The CDR3 spells CASSLGPAGSGNTIYF. The CDR3, as DNA: TGCGCCAGCAGCTTGGGCCCGGCAGGGTCGGGAAACACCATATATTTT.

This clonotype turned up a few times. This chain connects TRBV6-2 or TRBV6-3 to TRBJ2-3; D gene uncertain. Deletions cut 2 bases from V and 4 bases from J, with 10 bases between. The germline V gene has CDR1 MNHEY and CDR2 SVGEGT. The CDR3 spans 14 residues. The chain's CDR3 is CASSYVRVPDTQYF. In DNA, the CDR3 is TGTGCCAGCAGTTACGTCCGTGTGCCAGATACGCAGTATTTT.

This chain connects TRBV7-2 to TRBJ2-7; 7 bases align to TRBD1. V gave up 1 base and J gave up 5 bases; unmatched junction bases: 14. This CDR3 spans 17 amino acids. The V gene's germline CDR1 is SGHTA and CDR2 FQGNSA. CDR3 residues: CASSLVGQGVTGNEQYF. In nucleotides, the CDR3 is TGTGCCAGCAGCTTAGTCGGCCAGGGGGTGACGGGCAACGAGCAGTACTTC.

This clonotype has more than one count but fewer than ten. The chain uses TRBV4-3 and TRBJ2-1; 7 bases align to TRBD2. Germline lookup yields CDR1 LGHNA and CDR2 YSLEER. CDR3 size: 17 residues. With V trimmed by 3 bases and J by 2 bases, 10 bases remained unmatched. The CDR3 DNA reads as TGCGCCAGCAGCCAGGTGTGGGGGGAGGGCCCCTACAATGAGCAGTTCTTC. Translated: CASSQVWGEGPYNEQFF.

V is TRBV12-3 or TRBV12-4 and J is TRBJ1-5, with D perhaps TRBD1 (5 bases). This CDR3 is built from 13 residues. V lost 5 bases to trimming and J lost 9 bases, with 14 bases between them. In DNA form, the CDR3 reads TGTGCCAGCAGTAACGGGGGTCTTTCGCCCCAGCATTTT. This gives the protein CASSNGGLSPQHF.

This clonotype was observed a few times. The CDR3 region is CASSRTGRAEAFF. CDR3 DNA: TGTGCCAGCAGTCGGACAGGGCGCGCTGAAGCTTTCTTT. The genes are TRBV7-9 and TRBJ1-1; 8 bases fit TRBD1. V was pared by 6 bases and J by 6 bases, with 6 bases of the junction left unmatched. The germline gives CDR1 SEHNR, CDR2 FQNEAQ (reference sequence). This CDR3 has 13 amino acids.

The rearrangement joins TRBV20-1 to TRBJ2-3; 13 bases are shared with TRBD2. Germline V lookup: CDR1 DFQATT, CDR2 SNEGSKA (reference sequence). The V gene end was trimmed by 6 bases and the J gene end by 4 bases; junction bases not matched to a gene: 10. This CDR3 spans 16 amino acids. The CDR3 sequence is CSAAGLAGKAADTQYF. In nucleotides, the CDR3 is TGCAGTGCCGCGGGACTAGCGGGAAAGGCGGCAGATACGCAGTATTTT.

The CDR3 DNA is TGCGCCAGCAGCTTGGAAAGACTAGCTCTGGCCTACGAGCAGTACTTC. Translating gives CASSLERLALAYEQYF. This chain joins TRBV5-1 and TRBJ2-7; 7 bases line up with TRBD2. The germline V gene encodes CDR1 SGHRS and CDR2 YFSETQ. V trimming: 0 bases; J trimming: 2 bases; junction bases outside the gene matches: 8. The CDR3 loop spans 16 amino acids. Complete variable domain (other parts from reference TRBV5-1 and TRBJ2-7): KAGVTQTPRYLIKTRGQQVTLSCSPISGHRSVSWYQQTPGQGLQFLFEYFSETQRNKGNFPGRFSGRQFSNSRSEMNVSTLELGDSALYLCASSLERLALAYEQYFGPGTRLTVT.

The genes are TRBV3-1 and TRBJ1-2, with D perhaps TRBD1 (5 bases). The germline V gene encodes CDR1 LGHDT and CDR2 YNNKEL (reference sequence). CDR3 length equals 16 residues. V lost 1 base to trimming and J lost 4 bases, with 16 bases between them. CDR3 loop: CASSQGTPGRGYGYTF. In nucleotides, the CDR3 is TGTGCCAGCAGCCAAGGGACTCCGGGACGCGGCTATGGCTACACCTTC.

This clonotype was seen a handful of times. The chain combines TRBV4-1 with TRBJ2-1; 11 nucleotides agree with TRBD2. V dropped 3 bases and J dropped 9; count of bases not matched to a gene: 10. Germline-derived CDR1 and CDR2 are MGHRA and YSYEKL. The CDR3 length is 16 residues. CDR3 residues: CASSHPLAGGGGEQFF. The CDR3 coding sequence is TGCGCCAGCAGCCACCCCCTAGCGGGGGGAGGAGGTGAGCAGTTCTTC.

The chain links TRBV7-2 to TRBJ2-1, with D perhaps TRBD1 (6 bases). V gave up 2 bases and J gave up 2 bases, with 10 bases separating them. The CDR3 has 15 residues. Germline CDR1 and CDR2: SGHTA and FQGNSA. CDR3 coding DNA: TGTGCCAGCAGCTTACGGCAGGGGCCCTACAATGAGCAGTTCTTC. Its translation is CASSLRQGPYNEQFF.

There are a few counts of this clonotype. J is TRBJ2-5 and V is TRBV7-2; a possible D gene is TRBD1 (6 bases). Germline V gives CDR1 SGHTA, CDR2 FQGNSA. The length of the CDR3 is 15 residues. Deletions cut 0 bases from V and 1 base from J, with 9 bases between. In nucleotides, the CDR3 is TGTGCCAGCAGCTTAGCGAGGGGGACCCAAGAGACCCAGTACTTC. It is translated as CASSLARGTQETQYF.

This clonotype was observed a single time. One end of the junction varies from germline; a read error may be responsible. V and J are TRBV9 and TRBJ2-7; D unresolved. Per the germline V gene, CDR1 is SGDLS and CDR2 is YYNGEE. The CDR3 spans 13 residues. This chain's CDR3 is CPSSVGAENEQYF. The CDR3 nucleotides are TGTCCCAGCAGCGTAGGAGCAGAGAACGAGCAGTACTTC.

The chain uses TRBV5-5 and TRBJ2-7; no definite D call. Germline V gives CDR1 SGHKS, CDR2 YYEKEE (reference sequence). CDR3 length: 12 amino acids. Trimming cost V 8 bases and J 2 bases, with 11 bases left between them. For the CDR3, the DNA is TGTGCCAGTGGTGGCCAGACCTACGAGCAGTACTTC. It translates to CASGGQTYEQYF.

The chain recombines TRBV7-9 with TRBJ2-1; possible D gene TRBD1, 5 bases. The CDR3 consists of 16 residues. CDR1 is SEHNR, CDR2 FQNEAQ, per germline (reference sequence). The V gene lost 6 bases and the J gene lost 2 bases, with 17 bases spanning the gap. This chain's CDR3 is CASREIQGTPYNEQFF. CDR3 coding DNA: TGTGCCAGCAGGGAGATCCAGGGTACCCCCTACAATGAGCAGTTCTTC. The full variable domain, with the rest looked up from reference TRBV7-9 and TRBJ2-1, is DTGVSQNPRHKITKRGQNVTFRCDPISEHNRLYWYRQTLGQGPEFLTYFQNEAQLEKSRLLSDRFSAERPKGSFSTLEIQRTEQGDSAMYLCASREIQGTPYNEQFFGPGTRLTVL.

The chain employs TRBV4-1 and TRBJ1-2; a possible D gene is TRBD1 (5 bases). CDR3 length: 15 residues. Per the germline V gene, CDR1 is MGHRA and CDR2 is YSYEKL. Trimming left V 1 base short and J 2 bases short, with 11 bases between. CDR3 DNA sequence: TGCGCCAGCAGCCAAGTGGCGGACAAGAACTATGGCTACACCTTC. Translated, it gives CASSQVADKNYGYTF.

The rearrangement joins TRBV6-1 to TRBJ2-4, with 8 bases that match TRBD1. The germline V gene encodes CDR1 MNHNS and CDR2 SASEGT. Trimming at V came to 6 bases and at J to 7 bases, leaving 5 bases not matched to a gene. The length of the CDR3 is 13 residues. CDR3 bases: TGTGCCAGCAGACCAGGGGGCTTGAACATTCAGTACTTC. Protein: CASRPGGLNIQYF.